The TCR beta chain under discussion was sequenced for a study of PD-1 blockade in classical Hodgkin lymphoma. Broader study findings: Why repertoires differed is undefined; disease activity or prior therapy possibly contributed.

All patients experienced relapse after autologous stem cell transplantation, and brentuximab vedotin exposure was variable. The repertoire was sequenced with immunoSEQ multiplex PCR; TCRdb's copy has only in-frame clones and lacks some. This sample carries approximately 73,000 clones, roughly 91% of them seen once, and the ten largest clones take approximately 8%. Concerning this clone itself: Its antigen is not identified.

The CDR3 runs to 14 residues. Trimming cost V 1 base and J 6 bases, with 9 bases left between them. The germline V gene encodes CDR1 SEHNR and CDR2 FQNEAQ (reference sequence). This material consisted of peripheral blood mononuclear cells (PBMCs), taken at baseline. This rearrangement joins TRBV7-9 to TRBJ1-4, with D perhaps TRBD1 (6 bases). This clonotype was obtained from a human donor with classical Hodgkin lymphoma. The CDR3 sequence is CASSLVQGHEKLFF. The DNA for the CDR3 is TGTGCCAGCAGCTTAGTCCAGGGGCATGAAAAACTGTTTTTT.